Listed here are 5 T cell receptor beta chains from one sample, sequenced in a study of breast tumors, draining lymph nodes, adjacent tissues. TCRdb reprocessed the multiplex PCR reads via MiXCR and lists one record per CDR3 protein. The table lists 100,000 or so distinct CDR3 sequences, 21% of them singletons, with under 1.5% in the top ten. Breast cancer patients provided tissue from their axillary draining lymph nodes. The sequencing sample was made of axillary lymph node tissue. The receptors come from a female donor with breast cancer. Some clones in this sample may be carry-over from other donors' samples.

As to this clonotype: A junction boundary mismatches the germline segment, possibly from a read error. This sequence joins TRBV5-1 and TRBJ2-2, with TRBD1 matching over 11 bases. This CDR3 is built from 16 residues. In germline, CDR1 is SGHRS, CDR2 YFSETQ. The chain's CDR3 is CASSLRTGGVTGGLFF. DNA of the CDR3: TGCGCCAGCAGCTTGCGGACAGGGGGCGTCACCGGGGGGCTGTTTTTT.

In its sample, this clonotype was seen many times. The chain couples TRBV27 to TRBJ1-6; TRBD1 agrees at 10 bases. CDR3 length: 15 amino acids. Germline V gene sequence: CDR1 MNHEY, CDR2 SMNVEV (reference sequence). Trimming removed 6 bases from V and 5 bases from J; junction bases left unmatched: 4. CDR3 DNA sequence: TGTGCCAGCAGCGTAGACAGGGGGCATAATTCACCCCTCCACTTT. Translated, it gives CASSVDRGHNSPLHF.

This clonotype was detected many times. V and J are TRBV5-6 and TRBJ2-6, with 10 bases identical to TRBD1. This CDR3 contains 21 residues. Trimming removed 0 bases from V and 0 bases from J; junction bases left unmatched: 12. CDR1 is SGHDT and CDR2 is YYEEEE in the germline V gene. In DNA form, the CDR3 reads TGTGCCAGCAGCTTGGCCGGGACAGGGGTTCTTATATTCTCTGGGGCCAACGTCCTGACTTTC. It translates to CASSLAGTGVLIFSGANVLTF.

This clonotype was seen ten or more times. The CDR3 is CASSSTGDGNTIYF. CDR3 DNA sequence: TGTGCCAGCAGCTCGACAGGGGATGGAAACACCATATATTTT. This chain uses TRBV11-1 with TRBJ1-3; 8 bases fit TRBD1. CDR1 is SGHAT, CDR2 FQDESV, per germline (reference sequence). With 4 bases clipped from V and 3 bases from J, the junction kept 2 bases outside the gene matches. The CDR3 sequence is 14 residues long.

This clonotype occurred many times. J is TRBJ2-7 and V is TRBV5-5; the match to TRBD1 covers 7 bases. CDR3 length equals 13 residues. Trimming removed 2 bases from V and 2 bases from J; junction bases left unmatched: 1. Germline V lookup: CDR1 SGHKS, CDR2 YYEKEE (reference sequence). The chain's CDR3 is CASSFTGAYEQYF. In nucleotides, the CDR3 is TGTGCCAGCAGCTTTACAGGGGCCTACGAGCAGTACTTC.